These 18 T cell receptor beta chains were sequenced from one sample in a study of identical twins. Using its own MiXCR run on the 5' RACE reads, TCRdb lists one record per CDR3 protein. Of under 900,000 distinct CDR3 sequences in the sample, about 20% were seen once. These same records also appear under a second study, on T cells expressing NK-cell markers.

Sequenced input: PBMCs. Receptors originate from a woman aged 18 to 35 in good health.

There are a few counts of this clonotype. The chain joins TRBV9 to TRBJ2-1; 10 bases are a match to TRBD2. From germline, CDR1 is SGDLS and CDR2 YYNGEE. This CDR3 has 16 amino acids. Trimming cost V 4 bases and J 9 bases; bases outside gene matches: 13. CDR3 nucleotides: TGTGCCAGCAGCCTTAGAGGAGCGGGGGGGGATCGTGAGCAGTTCTTC. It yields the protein CASSLRGAGGDREQFF.

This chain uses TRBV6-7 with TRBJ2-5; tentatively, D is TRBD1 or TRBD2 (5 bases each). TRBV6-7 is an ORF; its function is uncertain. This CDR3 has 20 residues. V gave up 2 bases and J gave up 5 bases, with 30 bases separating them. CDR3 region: CASSYRPSPRDGDLSETQYF. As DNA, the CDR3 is TGTGCCAGCAGTTACCGCCCGAGCCCCAGGGACGGCGATCTGTCCGAGACCCAGTACTTC.

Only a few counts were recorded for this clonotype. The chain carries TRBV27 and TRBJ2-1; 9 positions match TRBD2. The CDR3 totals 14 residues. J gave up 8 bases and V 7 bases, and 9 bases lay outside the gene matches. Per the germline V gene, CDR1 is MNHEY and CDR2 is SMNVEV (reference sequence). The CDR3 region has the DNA TGTGCCAGCAAACGGAAAGCGGGAGGCCATGAGCAGTTCTTC. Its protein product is CASKRKAGGHEQFF.

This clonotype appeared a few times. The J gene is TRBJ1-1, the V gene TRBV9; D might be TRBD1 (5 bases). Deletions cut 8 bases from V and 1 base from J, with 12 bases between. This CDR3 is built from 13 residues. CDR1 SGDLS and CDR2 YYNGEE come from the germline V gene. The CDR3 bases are TGTGCCAGTAAGGGACGTGAGAACACTGAAGCTTTCTTT. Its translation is CASKGRENTEAFF.

The CDR3 sequence: CASSLSVRTRAGANVLTF. The CDR3, as DNA: TGTGCCAGCAGTTTATCTGTCAGGACAAGGGCCGGGGCCAACGTCCTGACTTTC. This rearrangement joins TRBV27 to TRBJ2-6; D may be TRBD1 (5 bases). Per the germline V gene, CDR1 is MNHEY and CDR2 is SMNVEV (reference sequence). V lost 0 bases and J lost 4, with 16 bases in between. CDR3 size: 18 residues. Combining the CDR3 with reference TRBV27 and TRBJ2-6 gives the whole variable domain EAQVTQNPRYLITVTGKKLTVTCSQNMNHEYMSWYRQDPGLGLRQIYYSMNVEVTDKGDVPEGYKVSRKEKRNFPLILESPSPNQTSLYFCASSLSVRTRAGANVLTFGAGSRLTVL.

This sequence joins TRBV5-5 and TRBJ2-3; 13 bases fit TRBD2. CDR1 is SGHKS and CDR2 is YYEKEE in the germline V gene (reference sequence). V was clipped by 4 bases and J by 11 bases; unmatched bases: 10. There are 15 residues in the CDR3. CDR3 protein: CASSPWTSGGGWQYF. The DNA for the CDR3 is TGTGCCAGCAGCCCTTGGACTAGCGGGGGTGGTTGGCAGTATTTT.

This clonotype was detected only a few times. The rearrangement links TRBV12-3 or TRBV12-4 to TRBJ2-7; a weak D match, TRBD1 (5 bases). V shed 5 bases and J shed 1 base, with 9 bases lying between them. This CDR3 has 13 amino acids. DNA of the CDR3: TGTGCCAGCAGTCCGCAGGGATCCTACGAGCAGTACTTC. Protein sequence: CASSPQGSYEQYF.

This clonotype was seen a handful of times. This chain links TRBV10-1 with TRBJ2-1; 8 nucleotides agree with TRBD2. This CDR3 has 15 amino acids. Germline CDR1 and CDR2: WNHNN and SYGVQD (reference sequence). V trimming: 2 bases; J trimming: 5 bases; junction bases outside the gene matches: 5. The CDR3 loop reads CASSERGGLHNEQFF. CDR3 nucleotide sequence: TGCGCCAGCAGTGAGCGGGGGGGCCTTCACAATGAGCAGTTCTTC.

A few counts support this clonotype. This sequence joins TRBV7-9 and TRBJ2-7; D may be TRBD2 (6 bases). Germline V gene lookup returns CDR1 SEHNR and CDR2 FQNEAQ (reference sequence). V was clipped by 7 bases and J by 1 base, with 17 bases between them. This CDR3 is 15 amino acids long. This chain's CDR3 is CASTSGRTASYEQYF. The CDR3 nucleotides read TGTGCCAGCACCTCGGGGAGGACCGCATCCTACGAGCAGTACTTC.

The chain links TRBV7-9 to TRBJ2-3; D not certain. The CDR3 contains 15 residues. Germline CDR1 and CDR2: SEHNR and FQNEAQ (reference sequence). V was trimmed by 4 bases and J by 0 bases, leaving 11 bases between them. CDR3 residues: CASSSWATSTDTQYF. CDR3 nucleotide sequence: TGTGCCAGCAGCTCATGGGCTACTAGCACAGATACGCAGTATTTT.

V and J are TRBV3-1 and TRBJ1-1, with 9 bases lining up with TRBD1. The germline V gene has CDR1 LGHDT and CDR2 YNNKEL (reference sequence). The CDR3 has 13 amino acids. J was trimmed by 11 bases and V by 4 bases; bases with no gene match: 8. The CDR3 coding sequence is TGTGCCAGCAGCCGAACACAGGGGGCGCAGGCTTTCTTT. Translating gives CASSRTQGAQAFF.

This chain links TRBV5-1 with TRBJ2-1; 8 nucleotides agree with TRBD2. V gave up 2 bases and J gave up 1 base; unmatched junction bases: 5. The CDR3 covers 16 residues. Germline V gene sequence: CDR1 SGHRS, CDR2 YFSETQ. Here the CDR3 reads CASSFSGSGSYNEQFF. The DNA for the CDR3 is TGCGCCAGCAGCTTCAGCGGGAGTGGGTCCTACAATGAGCAGTTCTTC.

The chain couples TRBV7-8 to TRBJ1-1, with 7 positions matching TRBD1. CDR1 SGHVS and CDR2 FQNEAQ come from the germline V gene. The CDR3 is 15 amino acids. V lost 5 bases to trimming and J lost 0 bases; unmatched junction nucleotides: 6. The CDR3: CASSLQTGMNTEAFF. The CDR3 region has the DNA TGTGCCAGCAGCCTTCAGACAGGGATGAACACTGAAGCTTTCTTT.

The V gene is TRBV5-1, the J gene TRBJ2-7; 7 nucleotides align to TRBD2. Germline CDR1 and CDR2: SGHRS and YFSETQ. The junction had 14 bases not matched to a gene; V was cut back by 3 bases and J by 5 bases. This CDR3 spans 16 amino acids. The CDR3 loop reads CASSSGRGDHRNEQYF. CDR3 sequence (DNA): TGCGCCAGCAGCTCGGGGAGGGGCGACCATCGGAACGAGCAGTACTTC.

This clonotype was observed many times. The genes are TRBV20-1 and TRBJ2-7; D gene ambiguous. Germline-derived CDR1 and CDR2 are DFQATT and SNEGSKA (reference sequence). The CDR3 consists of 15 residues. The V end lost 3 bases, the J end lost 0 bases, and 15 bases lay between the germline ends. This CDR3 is CSARPSRTLSYEQYF. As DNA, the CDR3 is TGCAGTGCTAGGCCTTCCAGAACACTCTCCTACGAGCAGTACTTC.

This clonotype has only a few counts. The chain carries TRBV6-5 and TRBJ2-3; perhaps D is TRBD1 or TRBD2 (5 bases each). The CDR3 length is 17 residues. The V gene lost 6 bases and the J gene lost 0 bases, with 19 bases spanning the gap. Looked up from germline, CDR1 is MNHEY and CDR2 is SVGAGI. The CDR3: CASSYRDRIASTDTQYF. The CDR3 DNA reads TGTGCCAGCAGCTACCGGGACCGAATTGCTAGCACAGATACGCAGTATTTT.

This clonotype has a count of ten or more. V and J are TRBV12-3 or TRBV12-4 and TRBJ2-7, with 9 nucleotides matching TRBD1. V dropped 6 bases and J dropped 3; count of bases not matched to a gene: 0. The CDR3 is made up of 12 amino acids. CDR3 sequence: CASRTGGYEQYF. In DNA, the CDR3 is TGTGCCAGCAGGACAGGGGGCTACGAGCAGTACTTC.

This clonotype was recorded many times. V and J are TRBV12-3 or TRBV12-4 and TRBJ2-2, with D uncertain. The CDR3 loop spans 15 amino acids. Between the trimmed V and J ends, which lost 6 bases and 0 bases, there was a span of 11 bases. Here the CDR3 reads CASSQGLANTGELFF. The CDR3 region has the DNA TGTGCCAGCAGCCAAGGGTTGGCGAACACCGGGGAGCTGTTTTTT.